What follows are 32 T cell receptor beta chains derived from one specimen sequenced in a study of T cells in localized non-small cell lung cancer. This table comes from immunoSEQ multiplex PCR, and its TCRdb copy is limited to in-frame clones, with some not included. The sample contains 39,000 or so clones, 65% to 90% of which appear only once. The sample consisted of PBMCs, taken before any cancer treatment. The receptors were sampled from a man aged 35 to 70 with stage II lung adenocarcinoma.

The chain links TRBV6-5 to TRBJ2-1; TRBD2 aligns across 11 bases. Losses at the gene ends were 6 bases for V and 4 bases for J; bases not matched to a gene: 5. This CDR3 contains 15 residues. Germline V lookup: CDR1 MNHEY, CDR2 SVGAGI. CDR3 loop: CASSPGLADYNEQFF. CDR3 sequence (DNA): TGTGCCAGCAGCCCGGGACTAGCGGATTACAATGAGCAGTTCTTC.

This chain uses TRBV6-6 with TRBJ2-2; D is ambiguous. Germline-derived CDR1 and CDR2 are MNHNY and SVGAGI (reference sequence). The length of the CDR3 is 12 residues. V was clipped by 2 bases and J by 7 bases, with 5 bases between them. CDR3 sequence reads: CASSYVFGELFF. The CDR3 DNA reads TGTGCCAGCAGTTACGTGTTCGGGGAGCTGTTTTTT.

This clone showed up just a few times. The J gene is TRBJ2-7, the V gene TRBV2, with D possibly called TRBD1 or TRBD2 (6 bases each). Germline V CDR1 and CDR2: SNHLY, FYNNEI. Trimming took off 2 bases at V and 4 bases at J, with 9 bases between the two ends. The CDR3 loop spans 13 amino acids. The CDR3 DNA follows: TGTGCCAGCAGTGAAAGGGGGGTGTACGAGCAGTACTTC. This encodes CASSERGVYEQYF.

The gene calls are TRBV5-4 and TRBJ2-1, with 7 positions matching TRBD2. CDR3 length equals 14 residues. Trimming cost V 0 bases and J 7 bases; bases outside gene matches: 4. Germline V CDR1 and CDR2: SGHNT, YYREEE (reference sequence). The CDR3 loop is CASSLDPAGNEQFF. For the CDR3, the DNA is TGTGCCAGCAGCTTGGATCCAGCGGGAAATGAGCAGTTCTTC.

The genes are TRBV5-6 and TRBJ1-6; TRBD1 matches 7 bases. V gave up 0 bases and J gave up 4 bases; unmatched junction bases: 7. Germline assignment: CDR1 SGHDT and CDR2 YYEEEE. There are 17 residues in the CDR3. The CDR3 here is CASSLGTGLRYNSPLHF. For the CDR3, the DNA is TGTGCCAGCAGCTTGGGGACAGGTCTTAGGTATAATTCACCCCTCCACTTT.

The chain combines TRBV7-9 with TRBJ2-3; D might be TRBD2 (5 bases). The V gene lost 4 bases and the J gene lost 0 bases, with 11 bases spanning the gap. The CDR3 covers 15 residues. Germline V gene lookup returns CDR1 SEHNR and CDR2 FQNEAQ (reference sequence). The CDR3 is CASSSTLDSTDTQYF. The CDR3 DNA is TGTGCCAGCAGCTCCACACTAGATAGCACAGATACGCAGTATTTT.

The J gene is TRBJ2-7, the V gene TRBV7-2; D is unclear. The CDR3 spans 14 residues. V was pared by 7 bases and J by 0 bases, with 13 bases between. Germline V gene lookup returns CDR1 SGHTA and CDR2 FQGNSA. The CDR3 DNA sequence: TGTGCCAGCACCCCAGAGACAAACTCCTACGAGCAGTACTTC. Encoded protein: CASTPETNSYEQYF.

This clone was counted between two and nine times. The chain links TRBV7-8 to TRBJ1-1, with 9 bases fitting TRBD1. J gave up 11 bases and V 1 base, and 5 bases lay outside the gene matches. The CDR3 sequence is 13 residues long. From germline, CDR1 is SGHVS and CDR2 FQNEAQ. CDR3 amino acids: CASSLVRTGDAFF. CDR3 coding DNA: TGTGCCAGCAGCTTAGTGAGGACAGGGGACGCTTTCTTT. Filled out from reference TRBV7-8 and TRBJ1-1, the complete variable domain reads GAGVSQSPRYKVAKRGQDVALRCDPISGHVSLFWYQQALGQGPEFLTYFQNEAQLDKSGLPSDRFFAERPEGSVSTLKIQRTQQEDSAVYLCASSLVRTGDAFFGQGTRLTVV.

The genes are TRBV2 and TRBJ1-1, with 7 nucleotides matching TRBD1. The germline V gene has CDR1 SNHLY and CDR2 FYNNEI. V trimming: 5 bases; J trimming: 6 bases; junction bases outside the gene matches: 9. The CDR3 is made up of 14 amino acids. CDR3 sequence (DNA): TGTGCCAGCAGTAGTAGACAGGGCGGAGCTGAAGCTTTCTTT. Its translation is CASSSRQGGAEAFF.

The chain carries TRBV4-1 and TRBJ2-7; D uncertain. There are 14 residues in the CDR3. CDR1 and CDR2 from the germline V gene are MGHRA and YSYEKL. V lost 1 base to trimming and J lost 2 bases, with 9 bases between them. In nucleotides, the CDR3 is TGCGCCAGCAGCCAAGGTCCCCCCCCCTACGAGCAGTACTTC. Its translation: CASSQGPPPYEQYF.

The rearrangement joins TRBV7-2 to TRBJ2-3; TRBD2 matches 7 bases. Looked up from germline, CDR1 is SGHTA and CDR2 is FQGNSA. The CDR3 is made up of 15 amino acids. J was trimmed by 0 bases and V by 7 bases; bases with no gene match: 7. CDR3 sequence: CASIGGGRSTDTQYF. Here the CDR3 DNA reads TGTGCCAGCATCGGGGGAGGGCGGAGCACAGATACGCAGTATTTT.

The rearrangement links TRBV7-2 to TRBJ2-7; 10 bases fit TRBD1. Germline V CDR1 and CDR2: SGHTA, FQGNSA. The CDR3 totals 16 residues. Trimming removed 4 bases from V and 4 bases from J; junction bases left unmatched: 10. CDR3 loop: CASSSPTGGRSYEQYF. The DNA for the CDR3 is TGTGCCAGCAGCTCTCCGACAGGGGGCCGATCGTACGAGCAGTACTTC.

This sequence joins TRBV9 and TRBJ2-1; 9 bases are a match to TRBD2. V was clipped by 0 bases and J by 1 base; unmatched bases: 8. The CDR3 covers 18 residues. Germline CDR1 SGDLS, CDR2 YYNGEE. The CDR3 sequence: CASSVDWAGGGSYNEQFF. CDR3 nucleotide sequence: TGTGCCAGCAGCGTAGATTGGGCGGGAGGGGGGTCCTACAATGAGCAGTTCTTC.

The chain recombines TRBV19 with TRBJ1-2; no clear D. CDR3 length equals 18 residues. CDR1 LNHDA and CDR2 SQIVND come from the germline V gene (reference sequence). The V and J ends lost 5 bases and 0 bases respectively, with 22 bases between them. Here the CDR3 DNA reads TGTGCCAGTAGTTCAGTGTGGGTTGCCCTACCGACTAACTATGGCTACACCTTC. As protein: CASSSVWVALPTNYGYTF.

The chain joins TRBV5-1 to TRBJ2-1; TRBD1 agrees at 9 bases. Trimming removed 2 bases from V and 2 bases from J; junction bases left unmatched: 2. The CDR3 is 15 residues long. The germline gives CDR1 SGHRS, CDR2 YFSETQ. For the CDR3, the DNA is TGCGCCAGCAGCTTCAGGACAGGGGCCTACAATGAGCAGTTCTTC. Amino acids: CASSFRTGAYNEQFF. Full variable domain (rest looked up from reference TRBV5-1 and TRBJ2-1): KAGVTQTPRYLIKTRGQQVTLSCSPISGHRSVSWYQQTPGQGLQFLFEYFSETQRNKGNFPGRFSGRQFSNSRSEMNVSTLELGDSALYLCASSFRTGAYNEQFFGPGTRLTVL.

The chain is built from TRBV7-6 and TRBJ1-5; 8 bases are shared with TRBD1. Germline assignment: CDR1 SGHVS and CDR2 FNYEAQ. Trimming removed 3 bases from V and 3 bases from J; junction bases left unmatched: 7. This CDR3 has 16 amino acids. CDR3 sequence reads: CASSLGPGGINQPQHF. In nucleotides, the CDR3 is TGTGCCAGCAGCTTGGGACCAGGGGGCATCAATCAGCCCCAGCATTTT.

This clone was found a few times. V and J are TRBV9 and TRBJ1-1; D is ambiguous. The CDR3 is 16 amino acids. Germline CDR1 and CDR2: SGDLS and YYNGEE. V was cut by 3 bases and J by 8 bases, with 23 bases left in between. CDR3 sequence (DNA): TGTGCCAGCAGCGCCAGCGTGGGCAGGCAGGTTGGAGAAGCTTTCTTT. Translating gives CASSASVGRQVGEAFF.

The V and J genes are TRBV7-9 and TRBJ2-5, with TRBD1 matching over 12 bases. The CDR3 totals 16 residues. Germline CDR1 is SEHNR and CDR2 is FQNEAQ (reference sequence). V lost 5 bases, J lost 6 bases, and 10 bases stayed unmatched. CDR3 protein: CASSTYQGQGAQTQYF. In DNA form, the CDR3 reads TGTGCCAGCAGCACCTACCAGGGACAGGGGGCGCAGACCCAGTACTTC.

The chain recombines TRBV18 with TRBJ1-2; 9 nucleotides align to TRBD1. The CDR3 runs 15 residues. Germline values: CDR1 KGHSH, CDR2 LQKENI. Germline trimming cut 3 bases from V and 1 base from J; bases unmatched to any gene: 3. The CDR3 sequence: CASSPDRGNNYGYTF. DNA for the CDR3: TGTGCCAGCTCACCCGACAGGGGGAATAACTATGGCTACACCTTC.

The rearrangement links TRBV4-2 to TRBJ2-5; D gene uncertain. Trimming cost V 5 bases and J 2 bases, with 12 bases left between them. The CDR3 sequence is 14 residues long. CDR1 and CDR2 (germline): LGHNA, YNFKEQ. CDR3 protein: CASSLVDEQETQYF. CDR3 in DNA: TGTGCCAGCAGCTTGGTCGACGAGCAAGAGACCCAGTACTTC.

The V call is TRBV7-9, the J call TRBJ2-7; D is ambiguous. The CDR3 runs 12 residues. The V and J ends lost 1 base and 6 bases respectively, with 7 bases between them. CDR1 is SEHNR, CDR2 FQNEAQ, per germline (reference sequence). CDR3 bases: TGTGCCAGCAGCTTAGAGGTCGGCGAGCAGTACTTC. The encoded protein is CASSLEVGEQYF.

This chain uses TRBV6-5 with TRBJ1-2, with 7 bases identical to TRBD1. Germline-derived CDR1 and CDR2 are MNHEY and SVGAGI. The V and J ends lost 2 bases and 2 bases, in that order; junction bases with no gene match: 8. CDR3 length equals 16 residues. The CDR3: CASSYAYRGANYGYTF. In DNA, the CDR3 is TGTGCCAGCAGTTACGCCTACAGGGGCGCGAACTATGGCTACACCTTC.

The CDR3 protein is CASSLEGVTQYF. The CDR3 DNA sequence: TGTGCCAGCAGCTTGGAGGGTGTCACCCAGTACTTC. V is TRBV7-2 and J is TRBJ2-5; weak D call: TRBD2 (6 bases). CDR3 length: 12 amino acids. Looked up from germline, CDR1 is SGHTA and CDR2 is FQGNSA. Trimming pared 3 bases from V and 8 bases from J, leaving 10 bases between.

The J gene is TRBJ1-4, the V gene TRBV5-4; 8 bases are shared with TRBD1. CDR3 length: 14 residues. CDR1 and CDR2 from the germline V gene are SGHNT and YYREEE (reference sequence). J was trimmed by 5 bases and V by 4 bases; bases with no gene match: 4. The CDR3 protein is CASSPDRGNEKLFF. The CDR3 DNA sequence: TGTGCCAGCAGCCCTGACAGGGGAAATGAAAAACTGTTTTTT. The full variable domain, its missing parts supplied by reference TRBV5-4 and TRBJ1-4, is ETGVTQSPTHLIKTRGQQVTLRCSSQSGHNTVSWYQQALGQGPQFIFQYYREEENGRGNFPPRFSGLQFPNYSSELNVNALELDDSALYLCASSPDRGNEKLFFGSGTQLSVL.

This chain connects TRBV29-1 to TRBJ2-5, with 8 bases lining up with TRBD1. Germline CDR1 is SQVTM and CDR2 is ANQGSEA. CDR3 size: 13 residues. V shed 7 bases, J shed 0 bases, and the junction held 4 bases outside the gene matches. The CDR3 coding sequence is TGCAGCGCCGGACAGGGCCACCAAGAGACCCAGTACTTC. Protein: CSAGQGHQETQYF.

The V gene is TRBV7-2, the J gene TRBJ2-7; maybe TRBD1 (6 bases). Trimming took 0 bases from V and 2 from J, leaving 14 bases between them. Looked up from germline, CDR1 is SGHTA and CDR2 is FQGNSA. The CDR3 consists of 16 residues. The CDR3 spells CASSLAGGQPTYEQYF. In DNA, the CDR3 is TGTGCCAGCAGCTTAGCTGGTGGACAGCCGACCTACGAGCAGTACTTC.

This chain joins TRBV29-1 and TRBJ2-7; 7 nucleotides align to TRBD2. Germline CDR1 and CDR2: SQVTM and ANQGSEA. This CDR3 region has 13 residues. V gave up 4 bases and J gave up 3 bases; unmatched junction bases: 6. The CDR3 is CSVVVGGNYEQYF. CDR3 in DNA: TGCAGCGTTGTTGTGGGGGGGAACTACGAGCAGTACTTC.

This rearrangement joins TRBV2 to TRBJ1-1, with 8 positions matching TRBD1. Germline-derived CDR1 and CDR2 are SNHLY and FYNNEI. This CDR3 region has 16 residues. J was trimmed by 1 base and V by 6 bases; bases with no gene match: 10. The CDR3 loop reads CASRIPGGLGNTEAFF. CDR3 nucleotide sequence: TGTGCCAGCAGGATACCAGGGGGCCTAGGGAACACTGAAGCTTTCTTT.

This chain joins TRBV6-5 and TRBJ2-7; D gene uncertain. The CDR3 is 14 amino acids. The germline V gene encodes CDR1 MNHEY and CDR2 SVGAGI. V shed 7 bases and J shed 0 bases, with 13 bases lying between them. CDR3 nucleotides: TGTGCCAGCACCCCCGGACGGGCCTCCTACGAGCAGTACTTC. The encoded protein is CASTPGRASYEQYF.

J is TRBJ2-1 and V is TRBV5-1; TRBD1 is a possible D gene (5 bases). CDR1 is SGHRS, CDR2 YFSETQ, per germline. V lost 2 bases and J lost 8, with 20 bases in between. The CDR3 runs to 16 residues. DNA for the CDR3: TGCGCCAGCAGCTTCGGAGTTGTTGCAGGGTGGGATGAGCAGTTCTTC. Its translation: CASSFGVVAGWDEQFF. Combining the CDR3 with reference TRBV5-1 and TRBJ2-1 gives the whole variable domain KAGVTQTPRYLIKTRGQQVTLSCSPISGHRSVSWYQQTPGQGLQFLFEYFSETQRNKGNFPGRFSGRQFSNSRSEMNVSTLELGDSALYLCASSFGVVAGWDEQFFGPGTRLTVL.

This rearrangement joins TRBV28 to TRBJ1-5, with D tentatively TRBD1 (6 bases). Trimming shortened V by 6 bases and J by 4 bases, and 16 bases separated the two germline ends. Germline CDR1 MDHEN, CDR2 SYDVKM. CDR3 length equals 15 residues. CDR3 bases: TGTGCCAGCAGCCGTACAGGGTTTCAGAATCAGCCCCAGCATTTT. This sequence encodes CASSRTGFQNQPQHF.

In this sample, this clone turned up once. This chain's CDR3 is CASSPTPLALHF. Written as DNA, the CDR3 is TGTGCCAGCAGCCCCACCCCCCTTGCCCTCCACTTT. This sequence joins TRBV21-1 and TRBJ1-6. TRBV21-1 is labeled a pseudogene. This CDR3 spans 12 amino acids.